The 9 T cell receptor beta chains below were found in one sample sequenced in a study of shared T cell receptors in the human thymus. Libraries were prepared by immunoSEQ multiplex PCR; TCRdb keeps only in-frame clonotypes and omits some of them. The sample comprises approximately 660,000 clones, approximately 90% of which are singletons, and 0.0095% to 0.012% rests with the top ten. The same data also went into a second study, on human thymus T cells.

Sequenced input: thymocytes. These receptors were obtained from a boy less than two years old with a congenital heart defect.

This clone appeared once. The chain has TRBV4-2 and TRBJ2-1, with TRBD1 matching over 9 bases. There are 17 residues in the CDR3. Germline V gene sequence: CDR1 LGHNA, CDR2 YNFKEQ. V shed 2 bases, J shed 4 bases, and the junction held 9 bases outside the gene matches. The CDR3 here is CASSQLTGTGTYNEQFF. Written as DNA, the CDR3 is TGTGCCAGCAGCCAACTTACCGGGACAGGGACTTACAATGAGCAGTTCTTC.

The chain combines TRBV2 with TRBJ2-1; 12 nucleotides match TRBD2. The V gene's germline CDR1 is SNHLY and CDR2 FYNNEI. The CDR3 length is 16 residues. Germline trimming cut 1 base from V and 9 bases from J; bases unmatched to any gene: 7. In DNA form, the CDR3 reads TGTGCCAGCAGTGAAGTGACTAGCGGGAGAGGGGTTGAGCAGTTCTTC. Translated: CASSEVTSGRGVEQFF.

The chain carries TRBV30 and TRBJ1-1; no definite D call. CDR1 and CDR2 (germline): GTSNPN, SVGIG (reference sequence). Trimming took off 0 bases at V and 6 bases at J, with 5 bases between the two ends. The CDR3 totals 11 residues. The CDR3 reads CAWSVLAEAFF. CDR3 nucleotides: TGTGCCTGGAGTGTACTGGCTGAAGCTTTCTTT.

CDR3 region: CASSLPEGAPGLQPQHF. The CDR3 bases are TGTGCCAGCAGCTTACCTGAGGGCGCCCCGGGCCTTCAGCCCCAGCATTTT. This rearrangement joins TRBV7-2 to TRBJ1-5; D is uncertain. Trimming removed 2 bases at V and 6 bases at J, with 20 bases between. The CDR3 contains 17 residues. CDR1 is SGHTA, CDR2 FQGNSA, per germline.

This clone was found a few times. The identical CDR3 is also encoded by other nucleotide sequences in the sample. This sequence joins TRBV27 and TRBJ2-7, with 9 nucleotides matching TRBD1. The CDR3 extends over 13 amino acids. Trimming cost V 6 bases and J 3 bases; bases outside gene matches: 3. Germline lookup yields CDR1 MNHEY and CDR2 SMNVEV (reference sequence). CDR3 sequence: CASSSGQGYEQYF. The CDR3 DNA reads as TGTGCCAGCAGCTCGGGACAGGGCTACGAGCAGTACTTC.

A few counts support this clone. The chain recombines TRBV28 with TRBJ2-7; D is unresolved. CDR1 and CDR2 (germline): MDHEN, SYDVKM. The CDR3 is 12 residues long. The ends were cut back, 8 bases at V and 6 bases at J, with 14 bases in the middle. The CDR3 DNA reads TGTGCCAGCCTGCCTAGGATAGGCGAGCAGTACTTC. Translation: CASLPRIGEQYF.

This clone appeared a single time. The rearrangement links TRBV4-1 to TRBJ2-3, with D perhaps TRBD2 (6 bases). V was clipped by 1 base and J by 5 bases, with 7 bases between them. Germline-derived CDR1 and CDR2 are MGHRA and YSYEKL. The CDR3 is 13 amino acids. Here the CDR3 DNA reads TGCGCCAGCAGCCAAGCCGGGGGAGATACGCAGTATTTT. It codes for CASSQAGGDTQYF.

The rearrangement links TRBV11-3 to TRBJ2-3; 12 bases map to TRBD2. Germline V gene lookup returns CDR1 SGHNT and CDR2 YENEEA. This CDR3 region has 16 residues. Trimming at V came to 4 bases and at J to 4 bases, leaving 6 bases not matched to a gene. The CDR3 nucleotides read TGTGCCAGCAGCTCCGGACTAGCGGGGCAGGCAGATACGCAGTATTTT. It yields the protein CASSSGLAGQADTQYF.

This clone was seen a single time. The rearrangement links TRBV6-1 to TRBJ2-3; tentative D call: TRBD1 (5 bases). This CDR3 spans 13 amino acids. Germline CDR1 MNHNS, CDR2 SASEGT. Trimming took off 5 bases at V and 4 bases at J, with 10 bases between the two ends. The CDR3 loop reads CASSPRVPDTQYF. For the CDR3, the DNA is TGTGCCAGCAGTCCCAGGGTCCCAGATACGCAGTATTTT.